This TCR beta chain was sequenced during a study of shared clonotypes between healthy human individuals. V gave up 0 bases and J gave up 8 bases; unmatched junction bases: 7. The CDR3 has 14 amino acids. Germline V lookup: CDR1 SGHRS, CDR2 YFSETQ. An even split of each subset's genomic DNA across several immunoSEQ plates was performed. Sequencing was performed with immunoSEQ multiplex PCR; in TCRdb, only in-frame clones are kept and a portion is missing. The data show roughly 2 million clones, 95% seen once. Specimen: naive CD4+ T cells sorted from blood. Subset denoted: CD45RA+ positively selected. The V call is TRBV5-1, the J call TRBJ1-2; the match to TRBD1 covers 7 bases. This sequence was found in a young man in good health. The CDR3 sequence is CASSLGQGGGGYTF. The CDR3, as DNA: TGCGCCAGCAGCTTGGGACAGGGCGGCGGAGGCTACACCTTC.